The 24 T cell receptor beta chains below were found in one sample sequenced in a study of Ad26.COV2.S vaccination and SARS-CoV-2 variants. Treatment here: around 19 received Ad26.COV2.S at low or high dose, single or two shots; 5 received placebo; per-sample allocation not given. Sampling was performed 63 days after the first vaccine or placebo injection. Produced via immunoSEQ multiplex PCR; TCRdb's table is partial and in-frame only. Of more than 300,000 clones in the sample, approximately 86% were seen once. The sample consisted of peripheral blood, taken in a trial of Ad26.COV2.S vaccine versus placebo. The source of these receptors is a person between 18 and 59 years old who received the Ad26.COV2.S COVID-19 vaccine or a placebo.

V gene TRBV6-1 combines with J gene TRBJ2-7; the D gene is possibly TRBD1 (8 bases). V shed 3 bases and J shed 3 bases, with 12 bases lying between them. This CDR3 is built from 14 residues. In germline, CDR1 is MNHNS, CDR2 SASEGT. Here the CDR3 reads CASSDTGGGYEQYF. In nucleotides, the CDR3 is TGTGCCAGCAGTGATACAGGGGGGGGCTACGAGCAGTACTTC.

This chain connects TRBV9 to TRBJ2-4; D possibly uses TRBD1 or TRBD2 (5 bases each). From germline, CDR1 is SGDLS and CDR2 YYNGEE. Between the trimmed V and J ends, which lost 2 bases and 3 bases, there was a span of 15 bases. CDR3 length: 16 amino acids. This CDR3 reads CASSVAPGTNKNIQYF. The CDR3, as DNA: TGTGCCAGCAGCGTTGCCCCCGGGACGAACAAAAACATTCAGTACTTC.

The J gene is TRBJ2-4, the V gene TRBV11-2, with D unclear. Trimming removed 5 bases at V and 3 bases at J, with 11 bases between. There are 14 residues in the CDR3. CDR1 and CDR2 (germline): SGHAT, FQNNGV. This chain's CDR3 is CASSIRRDKNIQYF. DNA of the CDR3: TGTGCCAGCAGCATACGTAGGGACAAAAACATTCAGTACTTC.

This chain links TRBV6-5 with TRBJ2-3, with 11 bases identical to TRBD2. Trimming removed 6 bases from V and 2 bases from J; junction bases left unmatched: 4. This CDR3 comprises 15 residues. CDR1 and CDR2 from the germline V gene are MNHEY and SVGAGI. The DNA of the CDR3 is TGTGCCAGCAGCGTGACTAGCGGGGTCACAGATACGCAGTATTTT. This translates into CASSVTSGVTDTQYF.

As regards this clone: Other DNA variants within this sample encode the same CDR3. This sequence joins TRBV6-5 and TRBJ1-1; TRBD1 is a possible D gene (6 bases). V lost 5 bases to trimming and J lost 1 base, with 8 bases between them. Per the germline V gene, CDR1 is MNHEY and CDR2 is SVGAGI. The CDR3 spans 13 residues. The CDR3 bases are TGTGCCAGCAGTCGACAGGCGAACACTGAAGCTTTCTTT. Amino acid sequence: CASSRQANTEAFF.

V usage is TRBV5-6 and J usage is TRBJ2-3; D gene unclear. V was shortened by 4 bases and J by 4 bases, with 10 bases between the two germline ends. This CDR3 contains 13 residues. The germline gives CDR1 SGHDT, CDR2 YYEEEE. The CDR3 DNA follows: TGTGCCAGCAGCCCGCTGGCCCCAGATACGCAGTATTTT. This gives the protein CASSPLAPDTQYF. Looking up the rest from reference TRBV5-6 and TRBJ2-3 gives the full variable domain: DAGVTQSPTHLIKTRGQQVTLRCSPKSGHDTVSWYQQALGQGPQFIFQYYEEEERQRGNFPDRFSGHQFPNYSSELNVNALLLGDSALYLCASSPLAPDTQYFGPGTRLTVL.

The CDR3 nucleotides read TGTGCCAGCAGCGGTACTGGGGCCTCGCGGGGTGGCTACACCTTC. Translation gives CASSGTGASRGGYTF. The chain couples TRBV2 to TRBJ1-2; D possibly corresponds to TRBD1 (5 bases). The CDR3 consists of 15 residues. V shed 6 bases and J shed 7 bases, with 21 bases lying between them. CDR1 is SNHLY and CDR2 is FYNNEI in the germline V gene.

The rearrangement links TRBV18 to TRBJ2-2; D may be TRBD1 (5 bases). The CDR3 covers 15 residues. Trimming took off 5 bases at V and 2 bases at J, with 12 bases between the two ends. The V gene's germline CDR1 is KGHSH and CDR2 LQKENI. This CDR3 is CASSADRPNTGELFF. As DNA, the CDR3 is TGTGCCAGCTCAGCAGACAGACCCAACACCGGGGAGCTGTTTTTT. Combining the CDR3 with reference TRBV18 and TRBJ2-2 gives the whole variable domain NAGVMQNPRHLVRRRGQEARLRCSPMKGHSHVYWYRQLPEEGLKFMVYLQKENIIDESGMPKERFSAEFPKEGPSILRIQQVVRGDSAAYFCASSADRPNTGELFFGEGSRLTVL.

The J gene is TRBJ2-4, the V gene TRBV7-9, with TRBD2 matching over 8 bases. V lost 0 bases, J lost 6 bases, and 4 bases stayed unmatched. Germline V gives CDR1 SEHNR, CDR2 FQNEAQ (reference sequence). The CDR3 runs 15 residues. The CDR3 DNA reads TGTGCCAGCAGCTTAGCGAACGGGGGGGCAAACATTCAGTACTTC. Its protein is CASSLANGGANIQYF.

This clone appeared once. The CDR3: CASSVGTEVNTEAFF. CDR3 nucleotide sequence: TGTGCCAGCAGCGTAGGGACAGAGGTGAACACTGAAGCTTTCTTT. The V call is TRBV9, the J call TRBJ1-1, with D possibly TRBD1 on 6 matching bases. The CDR3 is 15 amino acids. Germline CDR1 SGDLS, CDR2 YYNGEE. V was cut by 0 bases and J by 0 bases, with 9 bases left in between.

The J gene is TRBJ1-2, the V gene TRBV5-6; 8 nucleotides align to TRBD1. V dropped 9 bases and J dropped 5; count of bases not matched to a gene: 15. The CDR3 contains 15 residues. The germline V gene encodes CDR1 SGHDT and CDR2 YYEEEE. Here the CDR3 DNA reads TGTGCCAACGGCTGGCGGACAGGGACAGGATATGGCTACACCTTC. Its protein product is CANGWRTGTGYGYTF.

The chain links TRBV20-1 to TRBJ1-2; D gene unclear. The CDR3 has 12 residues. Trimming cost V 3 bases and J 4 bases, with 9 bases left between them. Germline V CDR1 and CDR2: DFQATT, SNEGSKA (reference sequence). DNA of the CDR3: TGCAGTGCTAGTCCCGAGGTCTATGGCTACACCTTC. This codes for CSASPEVYGYTF.

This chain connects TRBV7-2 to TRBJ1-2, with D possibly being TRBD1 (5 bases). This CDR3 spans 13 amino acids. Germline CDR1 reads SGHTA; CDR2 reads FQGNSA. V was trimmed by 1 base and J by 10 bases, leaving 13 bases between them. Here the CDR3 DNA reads TGTGCCAGCAGCTTAGGCCCGGGGGGGGACTACACCTTC. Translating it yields CASSLGPGGDYTF.

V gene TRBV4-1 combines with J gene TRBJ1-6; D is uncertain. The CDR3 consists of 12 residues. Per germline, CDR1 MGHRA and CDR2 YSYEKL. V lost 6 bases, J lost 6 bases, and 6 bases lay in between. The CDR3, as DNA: TGCGCCAGCAGAGGGTTTAATTCACCCCTCCACTTT. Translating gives CASRGFNSPLHF.

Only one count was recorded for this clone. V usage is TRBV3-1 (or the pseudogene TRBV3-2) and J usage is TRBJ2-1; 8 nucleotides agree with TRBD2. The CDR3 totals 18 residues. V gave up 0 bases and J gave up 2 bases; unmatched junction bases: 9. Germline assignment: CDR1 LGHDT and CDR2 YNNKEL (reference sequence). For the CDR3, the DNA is TGTGCCAGCAGCCAAGAGTCTGGCGCGGGGGGACCCTACAATGAGCAGTTCTTC. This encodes CASSQESGAGGPYNEQFF.

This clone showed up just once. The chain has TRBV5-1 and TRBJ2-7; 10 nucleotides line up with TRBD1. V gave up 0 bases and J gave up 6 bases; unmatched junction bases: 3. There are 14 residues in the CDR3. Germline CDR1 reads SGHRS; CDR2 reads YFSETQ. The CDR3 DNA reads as TGCGCCAGCAGCTTGGCCAGGGACAGGGGCGAGCAGTACTTC. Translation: CASSLARDRGEQYF.

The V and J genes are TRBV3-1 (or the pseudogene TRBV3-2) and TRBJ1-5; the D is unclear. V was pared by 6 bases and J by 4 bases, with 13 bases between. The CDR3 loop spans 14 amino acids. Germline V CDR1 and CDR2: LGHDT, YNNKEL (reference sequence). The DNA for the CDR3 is TGTGCCAGCAGTCATAACGGTCTTAATCAGCCCCAGCATTTT. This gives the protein CASSHNGLNQPQHF.

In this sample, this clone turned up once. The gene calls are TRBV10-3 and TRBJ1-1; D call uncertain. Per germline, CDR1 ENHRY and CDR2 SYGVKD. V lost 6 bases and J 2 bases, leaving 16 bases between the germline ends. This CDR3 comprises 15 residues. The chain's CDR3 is CAIRSQASTNTEAFF. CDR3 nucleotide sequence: TGTGCCATCAGGTCCCAGGCTTCAACAAACACTGAAGCTTTCTTT.

CDR3 coding DNA: TGTGCCAGCAGCAAAAAGAAGAGGGAGAGGAACAATCAGCCCCAGCATTTT. This sequence encodes CASSKKKRERNNQPQHF. The J gene is TRBJ1-5, the V gene TRBV21-1. TRBV21-1 is classified as a pseudogene. This CDR3 region has 17 residues.

The CDR3 protein is CASSLEPWEQYF. The DNA for the CDR3 is TGTGCCAGCAGCTTAGAACCCTGGGAGCAGTACTTC. This sequence joins TRBV11-2 and TRBJ2-7; D gene ambiguous. The ends were cut back, 0 bases at V and 7 bases at J, with 7 bases in the middle. The V gene's germline CDR1 is SGHAT and CDR2 FQNNGV. CDR3 length equals 12 residues.

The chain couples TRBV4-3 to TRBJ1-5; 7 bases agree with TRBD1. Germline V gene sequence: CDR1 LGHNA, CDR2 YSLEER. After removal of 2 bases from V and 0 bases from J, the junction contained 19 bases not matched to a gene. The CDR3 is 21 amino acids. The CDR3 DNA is TGCGCCAGCAGCCAACCAACTAATCGGACAGGAGTTCATTATAGCAATCAGCCCCAGCATTTT. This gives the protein CASSQPTNRTGVHYSNQPQHF.

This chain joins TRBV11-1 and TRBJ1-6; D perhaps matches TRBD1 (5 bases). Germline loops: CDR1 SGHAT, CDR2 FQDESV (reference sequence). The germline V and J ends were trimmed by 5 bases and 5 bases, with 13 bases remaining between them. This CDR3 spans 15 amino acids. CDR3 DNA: TGTGCCAGCAGCCTCGGACAAACTAATAATTCACCCCTCCACTTT. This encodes CASSLGQTNNSPLHF.

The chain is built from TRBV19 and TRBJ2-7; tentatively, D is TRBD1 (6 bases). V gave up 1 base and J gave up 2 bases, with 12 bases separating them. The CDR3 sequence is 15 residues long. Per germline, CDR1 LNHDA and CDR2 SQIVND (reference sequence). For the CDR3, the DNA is TGTGCCAGTAGTATAGGGTCAGGGGCAACCTACGAGCAGTACTTC. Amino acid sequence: CASSIGSGATYEQYF.

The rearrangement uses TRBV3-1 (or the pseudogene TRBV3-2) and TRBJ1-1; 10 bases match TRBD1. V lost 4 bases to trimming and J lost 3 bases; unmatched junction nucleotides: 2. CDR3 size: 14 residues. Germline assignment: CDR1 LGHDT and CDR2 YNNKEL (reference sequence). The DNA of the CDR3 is TGTGCCAGCAGCCGCGGACAGGGGGACACTGAAGCTTTCTTT. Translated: CASSRGQGDTEAFF.